This T cell receptor (beta chain) derives from a study of T cell therapy after organ transplantation. Broader study findings: Nonresponder repertoires showed strong pretherapy expansions, barely changing post-therapy.

This table comes from immunoSEQ multiplex PCR, and its TCRdb copy is limited to in-frame clones, with some not included. In the table there are thousands of clones, approximately 70% of which are singletons. Time point described: 4-8 weeks after completion of therapy. Only one count was recorded for this clone. Its antigen remains unidentified. Trimming at V came to 3 bases and at J to 6 bases, leaving 1 base not matched to a gene. CDR1 is MGHRA, CDR2 YSYEKL, per germline. The CDR3 consists of 14 residues. This sequence was found in a human patient who had received a solid organ transplant and had CMV disease. The T cells may come from the graft donor. Here the sequenced sample was CD8+ T cells from blood, taken after autologous CMV-specific T cell therapy. The chain employs TRBV4-1 and TRBJ1-5; TRBD1 aligns across 11 bases. The CDR3 region has the DNA TGCGCCAGCAGCCAGGGACAGGGGGTTCAGCCCCAGCATTTT. It is translated as CASSQGQGVQPQHF.